The clone carrying this T cell receptor beta chain turned up a few times. The entry originates in a study of blood T cell repertoires in COVID-19. For the study at large: Material from acute and convalescent COVID-19 was sourced from the United States, Italy and Spain. Sources were T cells, B-cell-depleted T cells, or PBMCs; the material itself was cDNA or gDNA.

J lost 7 bases, V lost 0 bases, and 16 bases had no gene match. CDR1 is SGHNT and CDR2 is YYREEE in the germline V gene (reference sequence). CDR3 length: 19 residues. Per the authors' pipeline: It was from reference gene primer amplification that nucleated cell counts were estimated. Libraries were prepared by immunoSEQ multiplex PCR; TCRdb keeps only in-frame clonotypes and omits some of them. V and J calls and clone size are those listed in that table; D and trimming were worked out from the DNA. Among 1,500 to 2,500 clones listed, approximately 62% were seen once. The sequencing sample was made of peripheral blood. The chain couples TRBV5-4 to TRBJ2-1, with 10 bases matching TRBD1. The receptor was isolated from a man between 70 and 80 years old with active COVID-19. CDR3 region: CASSLGTFAGTGVWNEQFF. The CDR3 DNA follows: TGTGCCAGCAGCTTGGGGACTTTCGCCGGGACAGGGGTCTGGAATGAGCAGTTCTTC.